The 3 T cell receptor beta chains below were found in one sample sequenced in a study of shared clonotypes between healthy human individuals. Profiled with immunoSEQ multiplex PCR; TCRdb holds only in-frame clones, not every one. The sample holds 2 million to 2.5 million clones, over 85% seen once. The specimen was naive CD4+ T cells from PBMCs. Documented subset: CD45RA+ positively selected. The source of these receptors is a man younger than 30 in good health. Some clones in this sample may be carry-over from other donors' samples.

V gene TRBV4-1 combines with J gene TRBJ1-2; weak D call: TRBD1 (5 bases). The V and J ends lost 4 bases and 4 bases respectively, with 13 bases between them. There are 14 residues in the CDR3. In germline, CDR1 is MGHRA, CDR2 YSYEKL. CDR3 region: CASSRLGRIYGYTF. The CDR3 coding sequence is TGCGCCAGCAGCCGACTGGGACGGATCTATGGCTACACCTTC.

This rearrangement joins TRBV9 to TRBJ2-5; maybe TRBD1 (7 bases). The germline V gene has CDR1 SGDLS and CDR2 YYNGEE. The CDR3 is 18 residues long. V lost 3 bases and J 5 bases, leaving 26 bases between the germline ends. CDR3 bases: TGTGCCAGCAGCGCTAGCGTCGGGACAGCATTCTATCAGGAGACCCAGTACTTC. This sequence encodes CASSASVGTAFYQETQYF.

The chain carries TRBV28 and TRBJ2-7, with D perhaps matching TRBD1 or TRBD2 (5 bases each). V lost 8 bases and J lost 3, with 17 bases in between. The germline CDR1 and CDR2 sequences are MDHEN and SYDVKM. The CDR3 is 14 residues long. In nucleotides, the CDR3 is TGTGCCAGCGAACCTCCGGGACCTATCTACGAGCAGTACTTC. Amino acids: CASEPPGPIYEQYF.